The following is a T cell receptor (beta chain) sequence with its context. The antigen is unknown. The CDR3 contains 13 residues. Germline-derived CDR1 and CDR2 are GTSNPN and SVGIG (reference sequence). V shed 0 bases, J shed 9 bases, and the junction held 7 bases outside the gene matches. Sequenced by immunoSEQ multiplex PCR; TCRdb stores in-frame clones only, minus some. The table records some 98,000 clones, 85% to 95% of them present only once. The sample belongs to a study of OX40 agonist ivuxolimab in advanced cancers. Study-level findings and limits: At doses 0.1 to 3.0 mg/kg, CD4+ and CD8+ clones expanded.

The genes are TRBV30 and TRBJ1-1, with 7 bases matching TRBD1. Specimen: CD4+ or CD8+ T cells sorted from blood, collected in a trial of the OX40 agonist ivuxolimab. This sequence was found in an adult with an advanced solid tumor such as melanoma, head and neck, liver or kidney cancer. The CDR3 reads CAWSVNRGRQAFF. In nucleotides, the CDR3 is TGTGCCTGGAGTGTTAATAGGGGGCGCCAAGCTTTCTTT. Based on the CDR3 plus reference TRBV30 and TRBJ1-1, the full variable domain is SQTIHQWPATLVQPVGSPLSLECTVEGTSNPNLYWYRQAAGRGLQLLFYSVGIGQISSEVPQNLSASRPQDRQFILSSKKLLLSDSGFYLCAWSVNRGRQAFFGQGTRLTVV.